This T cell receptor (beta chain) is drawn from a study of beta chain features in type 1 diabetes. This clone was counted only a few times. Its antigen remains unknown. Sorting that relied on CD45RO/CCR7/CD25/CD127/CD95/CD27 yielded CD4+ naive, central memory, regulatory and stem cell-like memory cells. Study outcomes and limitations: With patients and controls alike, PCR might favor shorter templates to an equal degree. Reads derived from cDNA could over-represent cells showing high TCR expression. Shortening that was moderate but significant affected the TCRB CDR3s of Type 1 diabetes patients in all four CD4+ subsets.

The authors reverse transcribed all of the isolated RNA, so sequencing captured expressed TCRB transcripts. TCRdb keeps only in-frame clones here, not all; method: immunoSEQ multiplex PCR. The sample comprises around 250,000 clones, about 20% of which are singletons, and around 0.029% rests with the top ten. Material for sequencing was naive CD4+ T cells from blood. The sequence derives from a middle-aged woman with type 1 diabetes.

This CDR3 is CASSQGKAGSDIQYF. The CDR3 DNA sequence: TGTGCCAGCAGCCAAGGAAAGGCCGGGTCGGACATTCAGTACTTC. The rearrangement uses TRBV4-2 and TRBJ2-4; D gene uncertain. The CDR3 sequence is 15 residues long. CDR1 and CDR2 from the germline V gene are LGHNA and YNFKEQ. V was pared by 1 base and J by 8 bases, with 15 bases between.